These 29 T cell receptor beta chains came from one sample sequenced in a study of blood T cell repertoires in COVID-19 (dated by TCRdb to about 2020). The receptor library was made with the immunoSEQ multiplex PCR assay. Entries here come from immuneACCESS through TCRdb and include only in-frame sequences with V and J called. Some clones fail to appear in such tables; in the studies checked, an unresolved V gene covers under half of the shortfall, and the cause of the remainder is unknown. The sample table contains roughly 260,000 clones; only one count was recorded for over 75% of them. The biggest ten clones account for 2% to 3% of the sample. The sequenced sample consisted of peripheral blood. The receptors originated from a woman aged 45-60 years with acute or convalescent COVID-19.

The chain uses TRBV7-9 and TRBJ2-2; 7 bases fit TRBD1. V shed 11 bases and J 6 bases; nucleotides not matched to a gene: 9. The CDR3 length is 13 residues. Germline assignment: CDR1 SEHNR and CDR2 FQNEAQ (reference sequence). The DNA for the CDR3 is TGTGCCCTTCGACAGGGCGACGCCGGGGAGCTGTTTTTT. Its translation: CALRQGDAGELFF.

The chain joins TRBV2 to TRBJ2-3, with 11 bases identical to TRBD1. The germline V gene encodes CDR1 SNHLY and CDR2 FYNNEI. This CDR3 contains 15 residues. With 7 bases clipped from V and 6 bases from J, the junction kept 9 bases outside the gene matches. CDR3 in amino acids: CASTRDRGWLDTQYF. CDR3 coding DNA: TGTGCCAGCACCAGGGACAGGGGGTGGTTGGATACGCAGTATTTT.

The CDR3 sequence is CATRGTGGSLGTNEKLFF. DNA of the CDR3: TGTGCCACCAGAGGGACAGGGGGGTCCCTCGGAACTAATGAAAAACTGTTTTTT. This chain connects TRBV15 to TRBJ1-4; 11 bases fit TRBD1. This CDR3 has 18 amino acids. V dropped 6 bases and J dropped 1; count of bases not matched to a gene: 10. The germline V gene encodes CDR1 LNHNV and CDR2 YYDKDF (reference sequence).

The chain carries TRBV4-2 and TRBJ1-6, with TRBD1 as a possible D gene (6 bases). The CDR3 contains 19 residues. Germline CDR1 is LGHNA and CDR2 is YNFKEQ. Trimming pared 0 bases from V and 1 base from J, leaving 16 bases between. CDR3 DNA: TGTGCCAGCAGCCAAGATCGAGGGGGGGGAAGGTCCTATAATTCACCCCTCCACTTT. Amino acids: CASSQDRGGGRSYNSPLHF.

The V gene is TRBV7-8, the J gene TRBJ2-5; a weak D match, TRBD1 (6 bases). Per the germline V gene, CDR1 is SGHVS and CDR2 is FQNEAQ. The CDR3 is made up of 13 amino acids. V was clipped by 3 bases and J by 5 bases, with 10 bases between them. CDR3 nucleotides: TGTGCCAGCAGCTTTGGGGGCACGGAGACCCAGTACTTC. It specifies CASSFGGTETQYF.

The genes are TRBV5-1 and TRBJ2-2; a weak D match, TRBD2 (5 bases). The V and J ends lost 0 bases and 7 bases respectively, with 10 bases between them. The V gene's germline CDR1 is SGHRS and CDR2 YFSETQ. CDR3 length: 14 amino acids. The CDR3 loop is CASSLAASGGELFF. The CDR3 coding sequence is TGCGCCAGCAGCTTGGCCGCAAGCGGCGGGGAGCTGTTTTTT.

The V call is TRBV5-1, the J call TRBJ2-7; TRBD2 agrees at 13 bases. This CDR3 spans 15 amino acids. V was pared by 4 bases and J by 3 bases, with 4 bases of the junction left unmatched. Germline V lookup: CDR1 SGHRS, CDR2 YFSETQ. The CDR3 protein is CASSHGTSGNYEQYF. The CDR3 coding sequence is TGCGCCAGCAGCCATGGGACTAGCGGGAACTACGAGCAGTACTTC. Supplemented by reference TRBV5-1 and TRBJ2-7, the full variable domain reads KAGVTQTPRYLIKTRGQQVTLSCSPISGHRSVSWYQQTPGQGLQFLFEYFSETQRNKGNFPGRFSGRQFSNSRSEMNVSTLELGDSALYLCASSHGTSGNYEQYFGPGTRLTVT.

V usage is TRBV9 and J usage is TRBJ2-5, with 11 nucleotides matching TRBD2. The CDR3 runs 15 residues. Germline values: CDR1 SGDLS, CDR2 YYNGEE. V lost 2 bases, J lost 4 bases, and 4 bases stayed unmatched. CDR3 region: CASSVSGRAVETQYF. In nucleotides, the CDR3 is TGTGCCAGCAGCGTTAGCGGGAGGGCCGTAGAGACCCAGTACTTC.

The rearrangement joins TRBV6-6 to TRBJ1-2; D possibly corresponds to TRBD1 (5 bases). The V gene's germline CDR1 is MNHNY and CDR2 SVGAGI (reference sequence). V was clipped by 2 bases and J by 3 bases, with 13 bases between them. This CDR3 spans 15 amino acids. The CDR3 DNA follows: TGTGCCAGCAGTTACACGGGGGTGGGGGACTATGGCTACACCTTC. This translates into CASSYTGVGDYGYTF.

The V call is TRBV4-3, the J call TRBJ2-7, with 9 bases fitting TRBD1. V shed 0 bases, J shed 4 bases, and the junction held 4 bases outside the gene matches. CDR1 and CDR2 from the germline V gene are LGHNA and YSLEER. The CDR3 totals 15 residues. CDR3 in amino acids: CASSQDRDRVYEQYF. For the CDR3, the DNA is TGCGCCAGCAGCCAAGACCGGGACAGGGTTTACGAGCAGTACTTC.

The chain combines TRBV6-5 with TRBJ2-1, with TRBD2 identical over 9 bases. This CDR3 has 15 residues. Germline V gives CDR1 MNHEY, CDR2 SVGAGI. With V trimmed by 2 bases and J by 3 bases, 2 bases remained unmatched. CDR3 in amino acids: CASSYLSGGYNEQFF. The CDR3 bases are TGTGCCAGCAGTTACCTTAGCGGGGGCTACAATGAGCAGTTCTTC.

The chain combines TRBV28 with TRBJ2-5; 10 bases are a match to TRBD1. This CDR3 has 16 amino acids. The V gene's germline CDR1 is MDHEN and CDR2 SYDVKM. The V gene end was trimmed by 5 bases and the J gene end by 5 bases; junction bases not matched to a gene: 11. The CDR3 DNA is TGTGCCAGCAGTGCTCCCGGGACAGGGGACGGGGAGACCCAGTACTTC. It codes for CASSAPGTGDGETQYF.

The table lists this clone with a count of one. The chain employs TRBV5-4 and TRBJ1-1; a possible D gene is TRBD1 (5 bases). V was cut by 4 bases and J by 0 bases, with 13 bases left in between. CDR3 length equals 15 residues. Per germline, CDR1 SGHNT and CDR2 YYREEE (reference sequence). The chain's CDR3 is CASSHGGDLNTEAFF. The CDR3 DNA follows: TGTGCCAGCAGCCATGGGGGGGACTTGAACACTGAAGCTTTCTTT.

The V gene is TRBV25-1, the J gene TRBJ2-5; a weak D match, TRBD1 (6 bases). The V and J ends lost 1 base and 1 base respectively, with 7 bases between them. CDR3 length: 14 amino acids. Germline CDR1 MGHDK, CDR2 SYGVNS. The CDR3, as DNA: TGTGCCAGCAGTGAATTGGGGGCCCAAGAGACCCAGTACTTC. Translated: CASSELGAQETQYF.

The V and J genes are TRBV6-5 and TRBJ1-4; tentative D call: TRBD1 (5 bases). V lost 7 bases and J 7 bases, leaving 19 bases between the germline ends. Germline CDR1 and CDR2: MNHEY and SVGAGI. The CDR3 extends over 15 amino acids. The CDR3 protein is CASTPLGGAGEKLFF. DNA for the CDR3: TGTGCCAGCACCCCGTTGGGTGGGGCTGGTGAAAAACTGTTTTTT.

The V gene is TRBV27, the J gene TRBJ1-1; 9 bases line up with TRBD1. CDR1 and CDR2 from the germline V gene are MNHEY and SMNVEV (reference sequence). V trimming: 5 bases; J trimming: 11 bases; junction bases outside the gene matches: 6. This CDR3 is built from 12 residues. Here the CDR3 DNA reads TGTGCCAGCAGTACGCGGACAGGGGAGGCTTTCTTT. It yields the protein CASSTRTGEAFF.

J is TRBJ1-5 and V is TRBV5-5, with D unresolved. V was clipped by 4 bases and J by 4 bases, with 12 bases between them. The CDR3 extends over 14 amino acids. Germline-derived CDR1 and CDR2 are SGHKS and YYEKEE (reference sequence). The CDR3 here is CASSRGSVNQPQHF. The DNA of the CDR3 is TGTGCCAGCAGCAGAGGATCCGTTAATCAGCCCCAGCATTTT. The full variable domain, in which reference TRBV5-5 and TRBJ1-5 provide the parts outside the CDR3, is DAGVTQSPTHLIKTRGQQVTLRCSPISGHKSVSWYQQVLGQGPQFIFQYYEKEERGRGNFPDRFSARQFPNYSSELNVNALLLGDSALYLCASSRGSVNQPQHFGDGTRLSIL.

In the case of this clone: Other DNA sequences in the sample encode the same CDR3. The rearrangement joins TRBV18 to TRBJ1-4, with TRBD1 matching 9 bases. The V gene's germline CDR1 is KGHSH and CDR2 LQKENI. The J segment lost 7 bases and the V segment lost 0 bases, leaving 3 bases of the junction unmatched. The CDR3 length is 15 residues. The CDR3 DNA reads as TGTGCCAGCTCACCACCGGGACAGGGAAGTGAAAAACTGTTTTTT. Translation gives CASSPPGQGSEKLFF.

The V gene is TRBV3-1 (or the pseudogene TRBV3-2), the J gene TRBJ2-7, with 10 bases fitting TRBD2. After removal of 1 base from V and 2 bases from J, the junction contained 5 bases not matched to a gene. The CDR3 is 16 amino acids. CDR1 is LGHDT, CDR2 YNNKEL, per germline (reference sequence). CDR3 loop: CASSQGLSGRAYEQYF. DNA for the CDR3: TGTGCCAGCAGCCAAGGATTGAGCGGGAGGGCCTACGAGCAGTACTTC.

The sample holds one count of this clone. Written as DNA, the CDR3 is TGTGCCACCAGTGATTTAACAGGGGGGGGATACAATGAGCAGTTCTTC. The encoded protein is CATSDLTGGGYNEQFF. V usage is TRBV24-1 and J usage is TRBJ2-1, with a tentative D call TRBD1 (8 bases). Per germline, CDR1 KGHDR and CDR2 SFDVKD. V lost 1 base and J lost 4, with 13 bases in between. The CDR3 length is 16 residues.

The chain is built from TRBV2 and TRBJ2-4; weak D call: TRBD1 (5 bases). This CDR3 has 13 amino acids. Germline V gene data show CDR1 as SNHLY and CDR2 as FYNNEI. Trimming stripped 3 bases from V and 5 bases from J, with 8 bases between. The CDR3 DNA sequence: TGTGCCAGCAGTGACGGCAGGGAAAACATTCAGTACTTC. It encodes CASSDGRENIQYF.

This clone appeared a single time. J is TRBJ1-1 and V is TRBV7-3, with unresolved D. CDR1 is SGHTA and CDR2 is FQGTGA in the germline V gene. The CDR3 is 13 residues long. Trimming removed 2 bases from V and 11 bases from J, with 15 bases in between. The CDR3 loop reads CASSLEEGRRAFF. The DNA for the CDR3 is TGTGCCAGCAGCTTAGAAGAGGGCCGACGGGCTTTCTTT.

The chain is built from TRBV6-5 and TRBJ2-7, with 13 bases fitting TRBD2. CDR1 and CDR2 from the germline V gene are MNHEY and SVGAGI. After removal of 7 bases from V and 2 bases from J, the junction contained 5 bases not matched to a gene. The length of the CDR3 is 15 residues. The CDR3: CASTLGTSGTYEQYF. DNA for the CDR3: TGTGCCAGCACCTTGGGGACTAGCGGGACCTACGAGCAGTACTTC.

CDR3 residues: CASSRIGDRLTDTEAFF. For the CDR3, the DNA is TGTGCCAGCAGCCGGATCGGGGACAGGTTAACGGACACTGAAGCTTTCTTT. The chain carries TRBV14 and TRBJ1-1; 8 positions match TRBD1. In germline, CDR1 is SGHDN, CDR2 FVKESK. The CDR3 runs 17 residues. V lost 4 bases to trimming and J lost 3 bases; unmatched junction nucleotides: 13.

Only a few counts were recorded for this clone. Here the CDR3 reads CASSRRDTWGYTF. In DNA, the CDR3 is TGTGCCAGCAGTCGCCGGGACACGTGGGGCTACACCTTC. This chain connects TRBV28 to TRBJ1-2; perhaps TRBD1 as D (6 bases). CDR1 and CDR2 (germline): MDHEN, SYDVKM. V lost 5 bases, J lost 8 bases, and 15 bases lay in between. The CDR3 length is 13 residues.

The chain employs TRBV7-2 and TRBJ2-1, with 7 bases identical to TRBD2. Losses at the gene ends were 5 bases for V and 7 bases for J; bases not matched to a gene: 11. Germline V gene sequence: CDR1 SGHTA, CDR2 FQGNSA. The CDR3 has 15 residues. CDR3: CASSLSGPAINEQFF. The CDR3 coding sequence is TGTGCCAGCAGCCTTAGCGGGCCAGCGATAAATGAGCAGTTCTTC.

The CDR3 coding sequence is TGTGCCAGTAGTTTCCGGCCGAGAGGTTCACCCCTCCACTTT. Translating gives CASSFRPRGSPLHF. The gene calls are TRBV19 and TRBJ1-6; D is undetermined. This CDR3 comprises 14 residues. The V and J ends lost 5 bases and 9 bases respectively, with 14 bases between them. Germline assignment: CDR1 LNHDA and CDR2 SQIVND (reference sequence).

The rearrangement joins TRBV18 to TRBJ1-6; D might be TRBD1 (6 bases). The CDR3 has 15 residues. The germline CDR1 and CDR2 sequences are KGHSH and LQKENI. V was shortened by 2 bases and J by 8 bases, with 13 bases between the two germline ends. The CDR3 region is CASSPITGTDSPLHF. The CDR3 nucleotides are TGTGCCAGCTCACCAATCACAGGGACGGATTCACCCCTCCACTTT.

This clone was seen only a few times. The J gene is TRBJ2-2, the V gene TRBV7-2, with a weak D call TRBD2 (5 bases). CDR1 and CDR2 (germline): SGHTA, FQGNSA. The V end was cut by 5 bases, the J end by 5 bases, with 21 bases between. This CDR3 spans 17 amino acids. CDR3 region: CASSPRLGVRETGELFF. CDR3 sequence (DNA): TGTGCCAGCAGCCCCCGCCTCGGGGTCCGGGAAACCGGGGAGCTGTTTTTT.